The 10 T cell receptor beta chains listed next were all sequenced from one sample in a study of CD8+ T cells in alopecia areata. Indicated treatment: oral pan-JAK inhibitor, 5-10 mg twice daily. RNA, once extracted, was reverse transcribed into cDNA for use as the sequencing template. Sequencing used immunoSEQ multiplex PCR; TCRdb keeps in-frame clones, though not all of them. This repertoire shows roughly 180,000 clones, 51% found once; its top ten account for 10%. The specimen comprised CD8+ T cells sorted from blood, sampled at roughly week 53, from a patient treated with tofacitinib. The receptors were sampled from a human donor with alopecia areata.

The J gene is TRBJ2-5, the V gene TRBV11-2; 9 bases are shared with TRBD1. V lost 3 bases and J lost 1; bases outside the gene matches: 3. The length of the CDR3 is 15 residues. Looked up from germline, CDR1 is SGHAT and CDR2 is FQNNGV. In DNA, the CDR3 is TGTGCCAGCAGCTTCGGGACAGGGAGCCAAGAGACCCAGTACTTC. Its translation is CASSFGTGSQETQYF.

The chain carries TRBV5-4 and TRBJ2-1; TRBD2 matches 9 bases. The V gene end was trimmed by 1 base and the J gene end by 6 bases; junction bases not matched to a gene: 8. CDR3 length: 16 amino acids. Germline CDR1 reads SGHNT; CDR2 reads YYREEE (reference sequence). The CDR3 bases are TGTGCCAGCAGCTTGCCCTTGGCGGGGGGGCGCAATGAGCAGTTCTTC. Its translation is CASSLPLAGGRNEQFF.

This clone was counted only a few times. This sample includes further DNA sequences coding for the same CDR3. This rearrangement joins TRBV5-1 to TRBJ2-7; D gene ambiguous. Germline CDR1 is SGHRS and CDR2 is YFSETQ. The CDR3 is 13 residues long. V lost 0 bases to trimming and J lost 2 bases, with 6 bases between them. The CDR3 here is CASSLGSTYEQYF. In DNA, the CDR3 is TGCGCCAGCAGCTTGGGGTCGACCTACGAGCAGTACTTC.

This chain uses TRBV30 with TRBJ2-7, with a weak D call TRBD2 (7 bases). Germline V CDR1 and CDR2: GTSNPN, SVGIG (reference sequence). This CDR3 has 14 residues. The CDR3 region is CATERGASGYEQYF. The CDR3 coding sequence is TGTGCGACGGAAAGGGGGGCTAGCGGCTACGAGCAGTACTTC. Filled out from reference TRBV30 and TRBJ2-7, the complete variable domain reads SQTIHQWPATLVQPVGSPLSLECTVEGTSNPNLYWYRQAAGRGLQLLFYSVGIGQISSEVPQNLSASRPQDRQFILSSKKLLLSDSGFYLCATERGASGYEQYFGPGTRLTVT.

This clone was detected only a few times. CDR3 in amino acids: CASSLAGTVSTEAFF. The CDR3 region has the DNA TGCGCCAGCAGCTTAGCCGGGACAGTAAGCACTGAAGCTTTCTTT. J is TRBJ1-1 and V is TRBV5-1; 7 bases are a match to TRBD1. After removal of 2 bases from V and 4 bases from J, the junction contained 8 bases not matched to a gene. The CDR3 is 15 residues long. Germline V gene sequence: CDR1 SGHRS, CDR2 YFSETQ.

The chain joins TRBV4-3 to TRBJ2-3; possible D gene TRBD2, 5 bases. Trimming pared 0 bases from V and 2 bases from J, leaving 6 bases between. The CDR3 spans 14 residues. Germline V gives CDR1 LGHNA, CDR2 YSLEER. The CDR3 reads CASSQELVTDTQYF. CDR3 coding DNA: TGCGCCAGCAGCCAAGAACTAGTCACAGATACGCAGTATTTT.

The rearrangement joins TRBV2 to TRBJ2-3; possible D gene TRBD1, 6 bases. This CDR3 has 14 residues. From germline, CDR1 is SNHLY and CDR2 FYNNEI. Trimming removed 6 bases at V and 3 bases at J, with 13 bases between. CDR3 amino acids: CASRPGDGTDTQYF. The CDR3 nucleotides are TGTGCCAGCAGGCCAGGGGATGGGACAGATACGCAGTATTTT.

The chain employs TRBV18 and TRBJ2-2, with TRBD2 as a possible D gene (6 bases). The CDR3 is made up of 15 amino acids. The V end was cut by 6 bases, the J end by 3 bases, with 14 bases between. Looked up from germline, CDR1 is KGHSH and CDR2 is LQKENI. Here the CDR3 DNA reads TGTGCCAGCTCCGGGCGGGAACTCTACACCGGGGAGCTGTTTTTT. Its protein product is CASSGRELYTGELFF.

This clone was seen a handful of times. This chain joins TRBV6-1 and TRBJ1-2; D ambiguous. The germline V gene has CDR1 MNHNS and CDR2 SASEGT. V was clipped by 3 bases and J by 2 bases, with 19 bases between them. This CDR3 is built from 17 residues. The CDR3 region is CASSERPFYSTNYGYTF. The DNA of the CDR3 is TGTGCCAGCAGTGAGCGACCCTTTTACAGCACCAACTATGGCTACACCTTC.

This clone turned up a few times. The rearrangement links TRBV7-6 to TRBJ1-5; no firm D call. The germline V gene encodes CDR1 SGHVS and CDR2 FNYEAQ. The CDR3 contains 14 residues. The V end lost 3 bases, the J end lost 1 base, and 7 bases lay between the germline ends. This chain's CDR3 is CASSLTESNQPQHF. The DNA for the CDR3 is TGTGCCAGCAGCTTGACGGAAAGCAATCAGCCCCAGCATTTT.